This TCR beta chain was obtained from a study of blood T cell repertoires in COVID-19. Study-level background: T cells, B-cell-depleted T cells, or PBMCs provided the cDNA or gDNA that served as material.

In the original analysis: Cell counts per sample came from amplifying reference gene primers. Sequencing used immunoSEQ multiplex PCR; TCRdb keeps in-frame clones, though not all of them. V and J calls and clone size are copied from that table; D and trimming were computed from the DNA. In the table there are over 250,000 clones, 83% of which are singletons. In its sample, this clone was seen a few times. What was sequenced was peripheral blood. This sequence was found in a woman between 45 and 60 years old who had recovered from COVID-19.

The chain's CDR3 is CASSYSEGDEAFF. The DNA of the CDR3 is TGTGCCAGCAGTTACTCAGAGGGTGATGAAGCTTTCTTT. V usage is TRBV6-6 and J usage is TRBJ1-1, with D unresolved. This CDR3 contains 13 residues. The V gene's germline CDR1 is MNHNY and CDR2 SVGAGI (reference sequence). V was shortened by 0 bases and J by 7 bases, with 9 bases between the two germline ends.